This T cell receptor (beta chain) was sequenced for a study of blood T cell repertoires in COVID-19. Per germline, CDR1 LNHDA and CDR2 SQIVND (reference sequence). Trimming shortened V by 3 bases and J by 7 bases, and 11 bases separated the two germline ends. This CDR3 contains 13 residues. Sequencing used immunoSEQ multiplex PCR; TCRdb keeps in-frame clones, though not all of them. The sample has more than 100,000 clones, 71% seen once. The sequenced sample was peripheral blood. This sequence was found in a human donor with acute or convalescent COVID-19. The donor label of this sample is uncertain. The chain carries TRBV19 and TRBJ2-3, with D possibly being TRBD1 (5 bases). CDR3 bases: TGTGCCAGTAGTATGGTAGCAGGGAATACGCAGTATTTT. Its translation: CASSMVAGNTQYF.